A selection of T cell receptor beta chains follows, all from one sample in a study of radiation and T cells in renal cell carcinoma. Produced via immunoSEQ multiplex PCR; TCRdb's table is partial and in-frame only. Of 150,000 or so clones in the sample, less than 90% were seen once. Sequencing used blood, obtained from a patient whose treatment included radiotherapy and nephrectomy. The receptors derive from a woman in her 70s with renal cell carcinoma. CDR3s include the opening cysteine and the closing phenylalanine or tryptophan. The D gene is left open where the match is weak. Clone size is not always given. Where it is, it says once, few, many or a class for expanded clones.

D gene: TRBD1
J gene: TRBJ2-7
V gene: TRBV5-1
clone size: .
CDR3 protein: CASSLELGSRGLVYEQYF
CDR3 DNA: TGCGCCAGCAGCTTGGAATTGGGCAGCAGGGGGCTTGTCTACGAGCAGTACTTC

D gene: TRBD1
J gene: TRBJ1-1
V gene: TRBV5-1
clone size: .
CDR3 protein: CASSLTSGGYTEAFF
CDR3 DNA: TGCGCCAGCAGCTTGACTTCAGGGGGCTACACTGAAGCTTTCTTT

D gene: .
J gene: TRBJ2-7
V gene: TRBV7-6
clone size: .
CDR3 protein: CASSALTQGYEQYF
CDR3 DNA: TGTGCCAGCAGCGCTCTAACCCAGGGGTACGAGCAGTACTTC

D gene: TRBD1
J gene: TRBJ1-1
V gene: TRBV27
clone size: .
CDR3 protein: CASRRDRGKTEAFF
CDR3 DNA: TGTGCCAGCAGGCGGGACAGGGGAAAGACTGAAGCTTTCTTT

D gene: TRBD1
J gene: TRBJ2-7
V gene: TRBV5-8
clone size: .
CDR3 protein: CASSSILTGMPYEQYF
CDR3 DNA: TGTGCCAGCAGCTCTATATTGACAGGGATGCCCTACGAGCAGTACTTC

D gene: .
J gene: TRBJ1-2
V gene: TRBV28
clone size: .
CDR3 protein: CASRSVQYAYTF
CDR3 DNA: TGTGCCAGCAGGTCCGTACAGTATGCCTACACCTTC

D gene: .
J gene: TRBJ1-2
V gene: TRBV27
clone size: .
CDR3 protein: CASSLGGAGYGYTF
CDR3 DNA: TGTGCCAGCAGTTTGGGTGGGGCGGGGTATGGCTACACCTTC

D gene: TRBD1
J gene: TRBJ1-2
V gene: TRBV28
clone size: once
CDR3 protein: CASTPGGGLLDYGYTF
CDR3 DNA: TGTGCCAGCACGCCAGGGGGGGGCTTATTGGACTATGGCTACACCTTC

D gene: TRBD1
J gene: TRBJ1-1
V gene: TRBV7-8
clone size: .
CDR3 protein: CASSSTGTGLNTEAFF
CDR3 DNA: TGTGCCAGCAGCTCCACCGGGACAGGTCTGAACACTGAAGCTTTCTTT

D gene: TRBD1
J gene: TRBJ2-2
V gene: TRBV7-9
clone size: .
CDR3 protein: CASSPGPGQGDTGELFF
CDR3 DNA: TGTGCCAGCAGCCCGGGACCGGGACAGGGTGACACCGGGGAGCTGTTTTTT

D gene: TRBD1
J gene: TRBJ2-7
V gene: TRBV7-2
clone size: .
CDR3 protein: CASSRDRVSFSYEQYF
CDR3 DNA: TGTGCCAGCAGCAGGGACAGGGTCTCGTTCTCCTACGAGCAGTACTTC

D gene: .
J gene: TRBJ1-5
V gene: TRBV19
clone size: few
CDR3 protein: CASSKDGTVNQPQHF
CDR3 DNA: TGTGCCAGTAGTAAAGATGGGACGGTGAATCAGCCCCAGCATTTT

D gene: .
J gene: TRBJ2-1
V gene: TRBV7-9
clone size: .
CDR3 protein: CASSLEAGFEQFF
CDR3 DNA: TGTGCCAGCAGCTTAGAGGCTGGTTTTGAGCAGTTCTTC

D gene: .
J gene: TRBJ1-2
V gene: TRBV7-2
clone size: .
CDR3 protein: CASSPRPPNYGYTF
CDR3 DNA: TGTGCCAGCAGCCCCCGACCCCCTAACTATGGCTACACCTTC

D gene: .
J gene: TRBJ2-1
V gene: TRBV5-6
clone size: .
CDR3 protein: CASSLSRANEQFF
CDR3 DNA: TGTGCCAGCAGCTTGTCCAGGGCGAATGAGCAGTTCTTC

D gene: .
J gene: TRBJ2-1
V gene: TRBV7-2
clone size: .
CDR3 protein: CASSRSGTGSYNEQFF
CDR3 DNA: TGTGCCAGCAGCAGATCCGGGACTGGCTCCTACAATGAGCAGTTCTTC

D gene: .
J gene: TRBJ1-1
V gene: TRBV5-4
clone size: .
CDR3 protein: CASSKRGRDTEAFF
CDR3 DNA: TGTGCCAGCAGCAAGCGGGGGCGGGACACTGAAGCTTTCTTT

D gene: .
J gene: TRBJ2-1
V gene: TRBV23-1
clone size: .
CDR3 protein: CASRGEFF
CDR3 DNA: TGCGCCAGCAGAGGAGAGTTCTTC

D gene: .
J gene: TRBJ1-6
V gene: TRBV4-1
clone size: few
CDR3 protein: CASSQDWASPLHF
CDR3 DNA: TGCGCCAGCAGCCAAGACTGGGCTTCACCCCTCCACTTT

D gene: TRBD1
J gene: TRBJ1-1
V gene: TRBV5-1
clone size: once
CDR3 protein: CASGTGGASRTEAFF
CDR3 DNA: TGCGCCAGCGGTACAGGGGGCGCATCGAGGACTGAAGCTTTCTTT

D gene: .
J gene: TRBJ1-2
V gene: TRBV19
clone size: .
CDR3 protein: CASRADGAFDGYTF
CDR3 DNA: TGTGCCAGTAGAGCGGACGGTGCGTTTGATGGCTACACCTTC

D gene: .
J gene: TRBJ1-3
V gene: TRBV10-2
clone size: .
CDR3 protein: CASRGGNTIYF
CDR3 DNA: TGCGCCAGCAGAGGGGGAAACACCATATATTTT

D gene: TRBD1
J gene: TRBJ1-2
V gene: TRBV2
clone size: .
CDR3 protein: CASSGRQGVPLTF
CDR3 DNA: TGTGCCAGCAGTGGTAGACAGGGGGTCCCCTTAACCTTC

D gene: TRBD1
J gene: TRBJ1-5
V gene: TRBV11-3
clone size: .
CDR3 protein: CASRGDRGMRNQPQHF
CDR3 DNA: TGTGCCAGCAGGGGGGACAGGGGAATGCGCAATCAGCCCCAGCATTTT

D gene: .
J gene: TRBJ2-2
V gene: TRBV7-2
clone size: .
CDR3 protein: CATGGHPNTGELFF
CDR3 DNA: TGTGCCACCGGGGGACACCCGAACACCGGGGAGCTGTTTTTT

D gene: .
J gene: TRBJ1-5
V gene: TRBV5-6
clone size: .
CDR3 protein: CASSFRGAGYQPQHF
CDR3 DNA: TGTGCCAGCAGCTTTCGGGGGGCGGGTTACCAGCCCCAGCATTTT

D gene: .
J gene: TRBJ2-6
V gene: TRBV27
clone size: .
CDR3 protein: CASGQFSGANVLTF
CDR3 DNA: TGTGCCAGCGGACAGTTCTCTGGGGCCAACGTCCTGACTTTC

D gene: .
J gene: TRBJ2-7
V gene: TRBV7-2
clone size: .
CDR3 protein: CASSTGRGGHEQYF
CDR3 DNA: TGTGCCAGCAGCACCGGACGTGGGGGTCACGAGCAGTACTTC

D gene: TRBD2
J gene: TRBJ2-1
V gene: TRBV7-2
clone size: .
CDR3 protein: CASSGVTSGGNNEQFF
CDR3 DNA: TGTGCCAGCAGCGGGGTGACTAGCGGGGGGAACAATGAGCAGTTCTTC

D gene: .
J gene: TRBJ1-2
V gene: TRBV7-6
clone size: .
CDR3 protein: CASSLTLNYGYTF
CDR3 DNA: TGTGCCAGCAGCTTGACACTTAACTATGGCTACACCTTC

D gene: .
J gene: TRBJ2-2
V gene: TRBV7-2
clone size: .
CDR3 protein: CASLRSQNTGELFF
CDR3 DNA: TGTGCCAGCCTCCGGTCCCAGAACACCGGGGAGCTGTTTTTT

D gene: .
J gene: TRBJ2-1
V gene: TRBV4-1
clone size: .
CDR3 protein: CASSQEQTGSYNEQFF
CDR3 DNA: TGCGCCAGCAGCCAGGAGCAGACGGGCTCCTACAATGAGCAGTTCTTC

D gene: .
J gene: TRBJ1-1
V gene: TRBV29-1
clone size: few
CDR3 protein: CSVDLGLTEAFF
CDR3 DNA: TGCAGCGTTGATCTTGGGCTTACTGAAGCTTTCTTT

D gene: TRBD2
J gene: TRBJ2-7
V gene: TRBV7-2
clone size: .
CDR3 protein: CASSLVSSGSSYEQYF
CDR3 DNA: TGTGCCAGCAGCTTAGTATCTAGCGGGTCCTCCTACGAGCAGTACTTC

D gene: TRBD2
J gene: TRBJ2-2
V gene: TRBV4-2
clone size: .
CDR3 protein: CASSQDLRGANTGELFF
CDR3 DNA: TGTGCCAGCAGCCAAGATTTGCGGGGGGCCAACACCGGGGAGCTGTTTTTT

D gene: .
J gene: TRBJ1-2
V gene: TRBV6-5
clone size: .
CDR3 protein: CASSYSQGNYGYTF
CDR3 DNA: TGTGCCAGCAGTTATTCTCAGGGGAACTATGGCTACACCTTC

D gene: TRBD2
J gene: TRBJ2-6
V gene: TRBV19
clone size: .
CDR3 protein: CASSEGLAGAYSGANVLTF
CDR3 DNA: TGTGCCAGTAGTGAGGGACTAGCGGGGGCGTACTCTGGGGCCAACGTCCTGACTTTC

D gene: .
J gene: TRBJ2-2
V gene: TRBV2
clone size: once
CDR3 protein: CASRARESGELFF
CDR3 DNA: TGTGCCAGCAGGGCCCGGGAGTCCGGGGAGCTGTTTTTT

D gene: .
J gene: TRBJ1-3
V gene: TRBV14
clone size: .
CDR3 protein: CASSQDLNIGNTIYF
CDR3 DNA: TGTGCCAGCAGCCAAGATCTTAACATAGGAAACACCATATATTTT

D gene: .
J gene: TRBJ1-2
V gene: TRBV19
clone size: .
CDR3 protein: CASTFRANYGYTF
CDR3 DNA: TGTGCCAGTACCTTCAGGGCTAACTATGGCTACACCTTC

D gene: .
J gene: TRBJ1-1
V gene: TRBV19
clone size: .
CDR3 protein: CASSLQINTEAFF
CDR3 DNA: TGTGCCAGTAGTCTCCAGATAAACACTGAAGCTTTCTTT

D gene: .
J gene: TRBJ1-2
V gene: TRBV14
clone size: .
CDR3 protein: CASSQDLVWGYTF
CDR3 DNA: TGTGCCAGCAGCCAAGATCTGGTTTGGGGCTACACCTTC

D gene: TRBD1
J gene: TRBJ1-1
V gene: TRBV5-4
clone size: .
CDR3 protein: CASSSLDRGPEAFF
CDR3 DNA: TGTGCCAGCAGCTCCCTCGACAGGGGGCCTGAAGCTTTCTTT

D gene: TRBD1
J gene: TRBJ2-4
V gene: TRBV9
clone size: .
CDR3 protein: CASSVAGTGKNIQYF
CDR3 DNA: TGTGCCAGCAGCGTAGCCGGGACAGGGAAAAACATTCAGTACTTC

D gene: TRBD1
J gene: TRBJ1-2
V gene: TRBV6-1
clone size: .
CDR3 protein: CASSGQGGWGYTF
CDR3 DNA: TGTGCCAGCAGCGGACAGGGCGGGTGGGGCTACACCTTC

D gene: .
J gene: TRBJ1-3
V gene: TRBV10-3
clone size: .
CDR3 protein: CAIRSGLGGNTIYF
CDR3 DNA: TGTGCCATCAGGTCAGGGTTGGGAGGAAACACCATATATTTT

D gene: .
J gene: TRBJ1-4
V gene: TRBV28
clone size: once
CDR3 protein: CASSFGGLPTNEKLFF
CDR3 DNA: TGTGCCAGCAGTTTTGGAGGATTACCAACTAATGAAAAACTGTTTTTT

D gene: TRBD1
J gene: TRBJ1-2
V gene: TRBV10-3
clone size: .
CDR3 protein: CAISESRQGADGYTF
CDR3 DNA: TGTGCCATCAGTGAGTCGAGACAGGGGGCTGATGGCTACACCTTC